The rows below give T cell receptor beta chains drawn from one sample of a study of blood T cell repertoires in COVID-19. Sequencing used immunoSEQ multiplex PCR; TCRdb keeps in-frame clones, though not all of them. The sample contains about 300,000 clones, under 90% of which appear only once. Sequenced sample: peripheral blood. The receptors were gathered from a woman younger than 45 with COVID-19, enrolled during active disease. Each CDR3 is given with its conserved first and last residue. The D gene is left open where the match is weak. Size tells how often a clone was seen (once, few, many) or the class of an expanded clone, and some rows leave it out.

CDR3 DNA | CDR3 protein | J gene | D gene | V gene | clone size
TGTGCCAGCAGTGATCCTGAACCCCAGTCCCAGCATTTT | CASSDPEPQSQHF | TRBJ1-5 | - | TRBV28 | -
TGTGCCAGCAGTTTTCGTTATGGGCGGGGACGAGGGACTGAAGCTTTCTTT | CASSFRYGRGRGTEAFF | TRBJ1-1 | - | TRBV28 | -
TGTGCCATCAGGGAGGACAGCTCCCAAGAGACCCAGTACTTC | CAIREDSSQETQYF | TRBJ2-5 | - | TRBV10-3 | -
TGTGCCAGCAGTGAAGATCGAGTCACTGAAGCTTTCTTT | CASSEDRVTEAFF | TRBJ1-1 | - | TRBV6-1 | -
TGTGCCAGCAGCAAGGGACAGGGGGCAACTAATGAAAAACTGTTTTTT | CASSKGQGATNEKLFF | TRBJ1-4 | TRBD1 | TRBV7-9 | -
TGTGCCAGCAGTGAACAGTATTTGGAGGGCTCACCCCTCCACTTT | CASSEQYLEGSPLHF | TRBJ1-6 | - | TRBV2 | once
TGTGCCAGCAGTGGAGGGGACCGAGGCCCTGAAGCTTTCTTT | CASSGGDRGPEAFF | TRBJ1-1 | - | TRBV28 | -
TGTGCCAGCAGCCCCTTACAGGGTACGTTGGGCTACACCTTC | CASSPLQGTLGYTF | TRBJ1-2 | - | TRBV9 | -
TGCGCCAGCAGCTATGACAGGGTTAACACCGGGGAGCTGTTTTTT | CASSYDRVNTGELFF | TRBJ2-2 | TRBD1 | TRBV5-1 | -
TGTGCCAGCAGCTTGGAAATTGGCGGCCTCCAAAGGGGTGAGCAGTTCTTC | CASSLEIGGLQRGEQFF | TRBJ2-1 | - | TRBV5-5 | -
TGCGCCAGCAGCGGTGCGACAGGTGGCACTCACAGCTATGGCTACACCTTC | CASSGATGGTHSYGYTF | TRBJ1-2 | - | TRBV5-1 | -
TGTGCCAGCAGTGAAGTCGAACATAGCAATCAGCCCCAGCATTTT | CASSEVEHSNQPQHF | TRBJ1-5 | - | TRBV2 | -
TGTGCCAGCAGTCTAGCGGGGGGTGGGCAGTTCTTC | CASSLAGGGQFF | TRBJ2-1 | TRBD2 | TRBV25-1 | -
TGTGCCAGCAGTTCCCTGGACAGGTGGGGTGATGGCTACACCTTC | CASSSLDRWGDGYTF | TRBJ1-2 | TRBD1 | TRBV28 | many
TGCGCCAGCACCACCCGGGGGTCCTACAATGAGCAGTTCTTC | CASTTRGSYNEQFF | TRBJ2-1 | - | TRBV5-1 | -
TGTGCCAGCAGCTTACGAGGGAGCACCGGGGAGCTGTTTTTT | CASSLRGSTGELFF | TRBJ2-2 | - | TRBV11-2 | -
TGTGCCAGTAGTATTACTTCAGGGCGTTATGCAAATGAAAAACTGTTTTTT | CASSITSGRYANEKLFF | TRBJ1-4 | - | TRBV19 | -
TGTGCCAGTAGTCATAATCCAGGGGATGGCTACACCTTC | CASSHNPGDGYTF | TRBJ1-2 | - | TRBV19 | -